These T cell receptor beta chains were read from a single sample in a study of regulatory T cells in long-lasting Graves disease. TCRdb ran MiXCR on the multiplex PCR reads and lists one entry per CDR3 protein. There are over 650,000 distinct CDR3 sequences in the sample; 25% to 35% occur only once, and roughly 40% lies in the top ten. This material consisted of peripheral blood mononuclear cells (PBMCs), taken when the disease was refractory, from a patient treated with antithyroid drugs. The receptors stem from a female donor with Graves disease. The conserved cysteine and the conserved F or W are not part of the CDR3 here. Each record gives: J gene, V gene, CDR3 protein.

TRBJ2-2,TRBV2,ASRDQNTGELF
TRBJ1-1,TRBV15,ATSRGRDRGNTEAF
TRBJ2-3,TRBV11-2,ASSQDRTSDTQY
TRBJ1-4,TRBV28,ASSFYLGPRNEKLF
TRBJ2-7,TRBV12-5,ASGLPTRVEQY
TRBJ1-5,TRBV11-2,ASSLGTGRRNQPQH
TRBJ2-7,TRBV6-2/TRBV6-3,ASSYSSSGRARTYEQY
TRBJ1-1,TRBV11-2,ASSKQGGTEAF
TRBJ2-6,TRBV19,ASSDSGRGGANVLT
TRBJ1-2,TRBV30,AWNPGQGDYGYT
TRBJ1-2,TRBV19,ASSTPGTTYGYT
TRBJ1-1,TRBV28,ASTEGGAITEAF
TRBJ1-4,TRBV13,ASSAGGFGEKLF
TRBJ1-4,TRBV7-2,ASSRQGAGGEKLF
TRBJ2-1,TRBV7-3,ASSGLASGEQF
TRBJ2-5,TRBV7-9,ASSLRGQGEETQY
TRBJ2-5,TRBV12-3/TRBV12-4,ASSTGTSFSQY
TRBJ2-4,TRBV12-3/TRBV12-4,ASSPRTGQGNIQY
TRBJ2-1,TRBV24-1,ATSGASGRGDEQF
TRBJ1-3,TRBV20-1,SALGSGNTIY
TRBJ1-2,TRBV6-5,ASRYSRDPNYGYT
TRBJ2-7,TRBV29-1,SVEGGEGLYEQY
TRBJ1-2,TRBV6-4,ASSEPTDRHFNYGYT
TRBJ1-5,TRBV12-3/TRBV12-4,ASRVGRGLSNQPQH
TRBJ1-2,TRBV11-2,ASSIGTATYGYT
TRBJ1-2,TRBV10-2,ASSALRAGGSGYGYT
TRBJ1-1,TRBV29-1,SVGRDRGSLTETF
TRBJ1-2,TRBV12-3/TRBV12-4,ASSFARDYGYT
TRBJ2-7,TRBV20-1,SAISGSYSYEQY
TRBJ1-5,TRBV12-3/TRBV12-4,ASSPRGQNSNQPQH
TRBJ1-3,TRBV19,ASSVTSSYGNTIY
TRBJ1-5,TRBV20-1,SAETGRRNQPQH
TRBJ1-2,TRBV28,ASSFPTEGREEGYT
TRBJ2-7,TRBV7-3,ASSFGLADEQY
TRBJ1-1,TRBV20-1,SARPQGRNTEAF
TRBJ2-2,TRBV6-2/TRBV6-3,ASSGQDTGELF
TRBJ1-1,TRBV5-6,ASSLEGRLSAEAF
TRBJ2-7,TRBV11-2,ASSLGLAGGGDEQY